Listed here are 30 T cell receptor beta chains from one sample, sequenced in a study of blood T cell repertoires in COVID-19. Profiling relied on immunoSEQ multiplex PCR, and the TCRdb table lists in-frame clones only, not all of them. Counted here are 70,000 to 90,000 clones, more than 60% occurring once; the ten biggest clones make up approximately 15%. Sequenced sample: peripheral blood. Receptors originate from a human donor in a cohort sampled during active COVID-19.

The rearrangement uses TRBV14 and TRBJ2-1; no firm D call. V lost 4 bases, J lost 8 bases, and 24 bases lay in between. The germline V gene has CDR1 SGHDN and CDR2 FVKESK. This CDR3 has 17 amino acids. CDR3 nucleotides: TGTGCCAGCAGCCCCCCCCGTTGGAGTAGTGTCGATGATGAGCAGTTCTTC. Its translation is CASSPPRWSSVDDEQFF.

J is TRBJ1-1 and V is TRBV7-3, with a tentative D call TRBD1 (6 bases). This CDR3 is built from 16 residues. Germline values: CDR1 SGHTA, CDR2 FQGTGA. V lost 5 bases and J 4 bases, leaving 20 bases between the germline ends. The CDR3 protein is CASSPIGGGGFTEAFF. DNA for the CDR3: TGTGCCAGCAGCCCCATTGGGGGAGGGGGTTTCACTGAAGCTTTCTTT.

This clone showed up just once. J is TRBJ1-1 and V is TRBV5-4; 8 bases map to TRBD1. The CDR3 consists of 13 residues. From germline, CDR1 is SGHNT and CDR2 YYREEE (reference sequence). J gave up 4 bases and V 4 bases, and 3 bases lay outside the gene matches. The CDR3 is CASSITGGTEAFF. CDR3 DNA sequence: TGTGCCAGCAGCATAACAGGGGGCACTGAAGCTTTCTTT.

This chain links TRBV2 with TRBJ1-4; TRBD1 might be the D (5 bases). Trimming shortened V by 7 bases and J by 4 bases, and 16 bases separated the two germline ends. The CDR3 has 15 amino acids. CDR1 is SNHLY, CDR2 FYNNEI, per germline. This chain's CDR3 is CASNSPGHLNEKLFF. The CDR3 DNA reads as TGTGCCAGCAACAGCCCCGGACACCTTAATGAAAAACTGTTTTTT.

This chain links TRBV7-2 with TRBJ1-3, with 10 bases that match TRBD1. The CDR3 is 14 amino acids. After removal of 5 bases from V and 4 bases from J, the junction contained 2 bases not matched to a gene. Germline values: CDR1 SGHTA, CDR2 FQGNSA. The CDR3, as DNA: TGTGCCAGCAGCCAGACAGGGGGCGGAAACACCATATATTTT. This gives the protein CASSQTGGGNTIYF.

This sequence joins TRBV9 and TRBJ2-3, with 7 bases fitting TRBD2. The ends lost 3 bases at V and 2 bases at J; junction bases unmatched: 9. The CDR3 has 16 residues. Germline V gene sequence: CDR1 SGDLS, CDR2 YYNGEE. This CDR3 reads CASSASGAPLTDTQYF. CDR3 sequence (DNA): TGTGCCAGCAGCGCGAGCGGGGCCCCCCTCACAGATACGCAGTATTTT.

CDR3 in DNA: TGTGCCAGCAGTCAAAGGGCGACAGGGAGCACTGAAGCTTTCTTT. Translating it yields CASSQRATGSTEAFF. This chain connects TRBV6-5 to TRBJ1-1; 7 bases agree with TRBD1. Trimming cost V 5 bases and J 4 bases; bases outside gene matches: 10. This CDR3 region has 15 residues. CDR1 MNHEY and CDR2 SVGAGI come from the germline V gene.

The chain recombines TRBV19 with TRBJ1-1, with no clear D. The CDR3 is 16 amino acids. Germline V gene lookup returns CDR1 LNHDA and CDR2 SQIVND (reference sequence). The V end was cut by 3 bases, the J end by 2 bases, with 16 bases between. The CDR3, as DNA: TGTGCCAGTAGTATCAAGATAGGGAGACCAAACACTGAAGCTTTCTTT. It is translated as CASSIKIGRPNTEAFF. Full variable domain (missing parts from reference TRBV19 and TRBJ1-1): DGGITQSPKYLFRKEGQNVTLSCEQNLNHDAMYWYRQDPGQGLRLIYYSQIVNDFQKGDIAEGYSVSREKKESFPLTVTSAQKNPTAFYLCASSIKIGRPNTEAFFGQGTRLTVV.

The V gene is TRBV6-4, the J gene TRBJ2-7; 12 bases map to TRBD2. This CDR3 contains 17 residues. Per the germline V gene, CDR1 is MRHNA and CDR2 is SNTAGT. V lost 4 bases to trimming and J lost 1 base; unmatched junction nucleotides: 8. The CDR3 sequence: CASSARQLAGGSYEQYV. CDR3 in DNA: TGTGCCAGCAGTGCCCGCCAACTAGCGGGAGGTTCCTACGAGCAGTACGTC.

This clone was found once. This rearrangement joins TRBV28 to TRBJ2-5; tentative D call: TRBD2 (6 bases). The CDR3 has 16 amino acids. The V gene lost 6 bases and the J gene lost 2 bases, with 19 bases spanning the gap. Germline V gene lookup returns CDR1 MDHEN and CDR2 SYDVKM. DNA of the CDR3: TGTGCCAGCAGCTGGGATGTGGGGGGATCGCAAGAGACCCAGTACTTC. It encodes CASSWDVGGSQETQYF.

The chain joins TRBV6-5 to TRBJ1-2; 8 positions match TRBD1. The germline V gene has CDR1 MNHEY and CDR2 SVGAGI. This CDR3 region has 14 residues. Trimming at V came to 8 bases and at J to 4 bases, leaving 9 bases not matched to a gene. The CDR3 DNA reads as TGTGCCAGCTCACTGGACAGGGAAGGCTATGGCTACACCTTC. As protein: CASSLDREGYGYTF.

CDR3 amino acids: CASSLTNTGELFF. For the CDR3, the DNA is TGTGCCAGCAGCCTTACGAACACCGGGGAGCTGTTTTTT. The rearrangement links TRBV14 to TRBJ2-2; D is ambiguous. The CDR3 has 13 amino acids. Germline loops: CDR1 SGHDN, CDR2 FVKESK. Trimming cost V 4 bases and J 0 bases, with 3 bases left between them.

The gene calls are TRBV5-4 and TRBJ2-3; weak D call: TRBD1 (6 bases). The CDR3 has 14 amino acids. Germline values: CDR1 SGHNT, CDR2 YYREEE (reference sequence). V lost 5 bases and J lost 6, with 16 bases in between. For the CDR3, the DNA is TGTGCCAGCAGACAGGGACGCCTCCCCGATACGCAGTATTTT. Translated: CASRQGRLPDTQYF. Based on the CDR3 plus reference TRBV5-4 and TRBJ2-3, the full variable domain is ETGVTQSPTHLIKTRGQQVTLRCSSQSGHNTVSWYQQALGQGPQFIFQYYREEENGRGNFPPRFSGLQFPNYSSELNVNALELDDSALYLCASRQGRLPDTQYFGPGTRLTVL.

This chain connects TRBV5-1 to TRBJ2-3; TRBD2 aligns across 7 bases. Germline lookup yields CDR1 SGHRS and CDR2 YFSETQ. This CDR3 is 16 amino acids long. V was pared by 4 bases and J by 0 bases, with 8 bases of the junction left unmatched. CDR3 nucleotides: TGCGCCAGCAGCCCGGGGGGACGGCTGAGCACAGATACGCAGTATTTT. The encoded protein is CASSPGGRLSTDTQYF.

The table lists this clone with many counts. The chain recombines TRBV4-1 with TRBJ2-2; 9 bases agree with TRBD1. This CDR3 contains 22 residues. V lost 0 bases, J lost 3 bases, and 20 bases stayed unmatched. CDR1 and CDR2 (germline): MGHRA, YSYEKL. The CDR3 DNA is TGCGCCAGCAGCCAAGATTATCGGGACAGGGTTCCAGCCTCAGATCACACCGGGGAGCTGTTTTTT. Translating it yields CASSQDYRDRVPASDHTGELFF.

The chain's CDR3 is CATSRGDRGLNEKLFF. As DNA, the CDR3 is TGTGCCACCAGCAGAGGGGACAGGGGTCTTAATGAAAAACTGTTTTTT. The chain couples TRBV15 to TRBJ1-4; 10 nucleotides agree with TRBD1. The germline CDR1 and CDR2 sequences are LNHNV and YYDKDF (reference sequence). The CDR3 has 16 amino acids. The V segment lost 1 base and the J segment 4 bases; nucleotides outside the gene matches: 3.

V and J are TRBV20-1 and TRBJ2-3; TRBD2 is a possible D gene (6 bases). V was cut by 3 bases and J by 3 bases, with 13 bases left in between. This CDR3 is built from 14 residues. In germline, CDR1 is DFQATT, CDR2 SNEGSKA (reference sequence). This CDR3 is CSASLSGQTDTQYF. The CDR3 DNA reads TGCAGTGCTAGTCTGAGCGGGCAAACAGATACGCAGTATTTT.

The chain combines TRBV12-3 or TRBV12-4 with TRBJ1-2; the D gene is possibly TRBD1 (6 bases). The CDR3 extends over 13 amino acids. Trimming cost V 6 bases and J 4 bases, with 12 bases left between them. CDR3 region: CASSPGVFYGYTF. The CDR3 DNA is TGTGCCAGCAGCCCAGGGGTGTTCTATGGCTACACCTTC.

The rearrangement joins TRBV9 to TRBJ1-2; D is unclear. The germline CDR1 and CDR2 sequences are SGDLS and YYNGEE. This CDR3 is 13 amino acids long. V was pared by 1 base and J by 1 base, with 5 bases between. CDR3 nucleotide sequence: TGTGCCAGCAGCGTAAACGGTAACTATGGCTACACCTTC. This gives the protein CASSVNGNYGYTF.

This clone was seen repeatedly, ten times or more. The chain uses TRBV4-3 and TRBJ2-1; the match to TRBD2 covers 8 bases. V lost 1 base to trimming and J lost 3 bases; unmatched junction nucleotides: 2. The germline gives CDR1 LGHNA, CDR2 YSLEER. The CDR3 has 15 amino acids. This CDR3 is CASSQGLAGYNEQFF. The CDR3 nucleotides read TGCGCCAGCAGCCAAGGGCTAGCGGGCTACAATGAGCAGTTCTTC.

This sequence joins TRBV5-5 and TRBJ1-1, with 7 nucleotides matching TRBD1. Germline-derived CDR1 and CDR2 are SGHKS and YYEKEE (reference sequence). V dropped 4 bases and J dropped 1; count of bases not matched to a gene: 7. This CDR3 is 15 amino acids long. The CDR3 nucleotides read TGTGCCAGCAGCAATACAGGGGCGGGGAACACTGAAGCTTTCTTT. Protein sequence: CASSNTGAGNTEAFF.

This clone was seen a handful of times. The chain joins TRBV2 to TRBJ1-6; 7 nucleotides line up with TRBD1. Germline CDR1 SNHLY, CDR2 FYNNEI. V was clipped by 11 bases and J by 8 bases; unmatched bases: 9. CDR3 length equals 13 residues. The DNA of the CDR3 is TGTGCCTCATCGGACAGGATACATTCACCCCTCCACTTT. Amino acid sequence: CASSDRIHSPLHF.

V is TRBV7-2 and J is TRBJ2-7; the D is unclear. Trimming took 3 bases from V and 0 from J, leaving 6 bases between them. Per germline, CDR1 SGHTA and CDR2 FQGNSA. This CDR3 has 13 amino acids. CDR3 DNA: TGTGCCAGCAGCTTGGCAGTCTCCTACGAGCAGTACTTC. Translated, it gives CASSLAVSYEQYF.

CDR3 amino acids: CASRRDTGGQPQHF. DNA for the CDR3: TGTGCCAGCAGACGTGACACAGGGGGTCAGCCCCAGCATTTT. This sequence joins TRBV5-8 and TRBJ1-5; 8 bases match TRBD1. The V gene end was trimmed by 5 bases and the J gene end by 6 bases; junction bases not matched to a gene: 7. The CDR3 length is 14 residues. The germline CDR1 and CDR2 sequences are SGHTS and YDEGEE.

This clone occurred once. The chain joins TRBV12-3 or TRBV12-4 to TRBJ1-2; D perhaps matches TRBD1 (6 bases). The CDR3 runs to 13 residues. V lost 11 bases, J lost 4 bases, and 17 bases lay in between. CDR3 loop: CACNWDTPYGYTF. The CDR3 bases are TGTGCCTGCAACTGGGACACCCCCTATGGCTACACCTTC.

The chain joins TRBV4-3 to TRBJ2-7, with 7 bases that match TRBD2. V was pared by 4 bases and J by 7 bases, with 10 bases of the junction left unmatched. Germline V gene data show CDR1 as LGHNA and CDR2 as YSLEER. The CDR3 sequence is 14 residues long. CDR3 in amino acids: CASSLRATGGEQYV. In DNA, the CDR3 is TGCGCCAGCAGCCTCCGCGCCACCGGGGGGGAGCAGTACGTC.

A single count supports this clone. Other nucleotide sequences in the sample specify the same CDR3. DNA for the CDR3: TGTGCCAGCAGTTACTCGGGGGGGGTTAACACTGAAGCTTTCTTT. Translation gives CASSYSGGVNTEAFF. V gene TRBV6-5 combines with J gene TRBJ1-1; a weak D match, TRBD1 (5 bases). The germline V gene encodes CDR1 MNHEY and CDR2 SVGAGI. V dropped 0 bases and J dropped 2 bases, with 10 bases sitting between them. The CDR3 is made up of 15 amino acids.

This clone was counted between two and nine times. This sequence joins TRBV29-1 and TRBJ2-1; 10 bases match TRBD2. Unmatched junction bases numbered 5, after V lost 6 bases and J lost 0 bases. Looked up from germline, CDR1 is SQVTM and CDR2 is ANQGSEA. The CDR3 is made up of 15 amino acids. The CDR3 DNA reads as TGCAGCGTCCTTGGACTAGCGGACTCCTACAATGAGCAGTTCTTC. Translation gives CSVLGLADSYNEQFF.

V and J are TRBV5-4 and TRBJ2-2; the D is unclear. The CDR3 is 13 amino acids. Trimming removed 0 bases at V and 10 bases at J, with 10 bases between. Germline-derived CDR1 and CDR2 are SGHNT and YYREEE (reference sequence). CDR3 amino acids: CASSLGAYSELFF. The CDR3, as DNA: TGTGCCAGCAGCTTGGGGGCCTATTCGGAGCTGTTTTTT.

The chain recombines TRBV6-5 with TRBJ1-1; D gene unclear. CDR3 length: 13 amino acids. V was trimmed by 5 bases and J by 4 bases, leaving 11 bases between them. Germline V gene sequence: CDR1 MNHEY, CDR2 SVGAGI. The CDR3 DNA follows: TGTGCCAGCAGTCTCGCCGAGGGCACTGAAGCTTTCTTT. It is translated as CASSLAEGTEAFF.